Below, 3 T cell receptor beta chains from the same sample are listed, as sequenced in a study of Tregs in tolerant kidney transplant recipients. Recipients received nonmyeloablative bone marrow transplants from related graft donors, with transient mixed chimerism. Assay: immunoSEQ multiplex PCR; the TCRdb copy retains only in-frame clones and omits some. The sample has roughly 15,000 clones; the top ten hold approximately 3.4%. The sequencing used CD4+ T cells from blood (PBMCs), collected 12 months after the transplant. Receptor source: a human patient who received a combined kidney and bone marrow transplant. Some T cells may arise from the graft donor.

Incomplete CDR3 DNA: TGCAGCGTATCAACCGGGACAGGGGGCTTTATTGAAAAA. Protein sequence: CSVSTGTGGFIEK. In full, the CDR3 is CSVSTGTGGFIEKLFF. The J gene is TRBJ1-4, the V gene TRBV29-1; 12 bases are shared with TRBD1. The CDR3 goes on 3 residues after the read ends, and that part is filled in from the germline J gene. Germline V gives CDR1 SQVTM, CDR2 ANQGSEA. J gave up 7 bases and V 6 bases, and 12 bases lay outside the gene matches. The CDR3 runs to 16 residues.

A word on this clone: Read sequence stops 3 residues before the CDR3 end, and the germline J gene provides the missing end. The chain carries TRBV20-1 and TRBJ1-2, with D maybe TRBD1 (5 bases). The germline V gene encodes CDR1 DFQATT and CDR2 SNEGSKA (reference sequence). CDR3 length: 13 residues. Deletions cut 4 bases from V and 4 bases from J, with 13 bases between. The CDR3 sequence: CSATGGTLYGYTF. The CDR3 bases that were read are TGCAGTGCTACCGGGGGGACCCTCTATGGC.

Of note for this clone: The sequence runs out 3 residues before the end of the CDR3; the remainder is reconstructed from the germline J gene. This chain connects TRBV7-8 to TRBJ2-1; 8 bases fit TRBD1. The CDR3 is 15 amino acids. Germline V gives CDR1 SGHVS, CDR2 FQNEAQ. V shed 5 bases, J shed 4 bases, and the junction held 7 bases outside the gene matches. This CDR3 reads CASSMGGQEYNEQFF. Incomplete CDR3 DNA: TGTGCCAGCAGCATGGGGGGACAGGAGTACAATGAG. The full variable domain, completed using reference TRBV7-8 and TRBJ2-1, is GAGVSQSPRYKVAKRGQDVALRCDPISGHVSLFWYQQALGQGPEFLTYFQNEAQLDKSGLPSDRFFAERPEGSVSTLKIQRTQQEDSAVYLCASSMGGQEYNEQFFGPGTRLTVL.